Below, 17 T cell receptor beta chains from the same sample are listed, as sequenced in a study of blood T cell repertoires in COVID-19 (TCRdb year 2020). The method was the immunoSEQ multiplex PCR assay. TCRdb holds this immuneACCESS table with in-frame rearrangements only. Some clones are missing; in checked studies, unresolved V genes explain under half, and the rest has no known cause. This sample has approximately 200,000 clones in its table, and 80% of those were observed once. Jointly, the top ten make up 6.5% to 8.5% of the sample. Sequencing was performed on PBMCs or T cells enriched from blood (not recorded which). The receptors stem from a woman between 35 and 50 years old with acute COVID-19.

The chain combines TRBV7-9 with TRBJ2-1; 7 bases line up with TRBD2. CDR1 and CDR2 from the germline V gene are SEHNR and FQNEAQ (reference sequence). CDR3 length equals 18 residues. V dropped 3 bases and J dropped 3; count of bases not matched to a gene: 14. CDR3 sequence: CASSFISGGLLLYNEQFF. The CDR3 DNA reads as TGTGCCAGCAGCTTTATTTCGGGAGGCCTACTCCTCTACAATGAGCAGTTCTTC.

This chain connects TRBV5-1 to TRBJ1-1, with 7 bases aligning to TRBD1. J lost 4 bases, V lost 2 bases, and 5 bases had no gene match. The germline V gene has CDR1 SGHRS and CDR2 YFSETQ. CDR3 size: 14 residues. The CDR3 nucleotides are TGCGCCAGCAGCTTACAGGGGAAGGCCACTGAAGCTTTCTTT. Protein product: CASSLQGKATEAFF.

This chain links TRBV2 with TRBJ1-2; the D gene is possibly TRBD1 (5 bases). Germline CDR1 and CDR2: SNHLY and FYNNEI. The V end lost 6 bases, the J end lost 4 bases, and 21 bases lay between the germline ends. CDR3 size: 16 residues. CDR3 region: CASRGRQTLSPYGYTF. For the CDR3, the DNA is TGTGCCAGCAGGGGTCGACAGACCCTTTCCCCCTATGGCTACACCTTC.

The chain combines TRBV28 with TRBJ2-1, with 8 bases aligning to TRBD2. V trimming: 10 bases; J trimming: 12 bases; junction bases outside the gene matches: 14. Germline V lookup: CDR1 MDHEN, CDR2 SYDVKM. This CDR3 spans 13 amino acids. The CDR3 spells CAIRAGGPSGQFF. CDR3 coding DNA: TGTGCCATCCGGGCGGGAGGTCCTTCGGGGCAGTTCTTC.

The chain uses TRBV24-1 and TRBJ2-5; 7 nucleotides agree with TRBD2. The CDR3 extends over 15 amino acids. J gave up 6 bases and V 4 bases, and 10 bases lay outside the gene matches. Germline loops: CDR1 KGHDR, CDR2 SFDVKD. CDR3 loop: CATSDPTSGVKTQYF. The CDR3 nucleotides read TGTGCCACCAGTGACCCCACAAGCGGGGTGAAGACCCAGTACTTC.

The rearrangement joins TRBV5-4 to TRBJ2-6, with unresolved D. Germline values: CDR1 SGHNT, CDR2 YYREEE (reference sequence). The CDR3 is 14 amino acids. V was cut by 6 bases and J by 0 bases, with 7 bases left in between. The CDR3: CASNSPSGANVLTF. CDR3 DNA: TGTGCCAGCAACAGTCCCTCTGGGGCCAACGTCCTGACTTTC.

The CDR3 DNA sequence: TGCAGCGTTGAATCTCAGGAAATGCCCCAAGAGACCCAGTACTTC. The encoded protein is CSVESQEMPQETQYF. The genes are TRBV29-1 and TRBJ2-5; D ambiguous. Trimming pared 2 bases from V and 1 base from J, leaving 14 bases between. CDR3 length equals 15 residues. Germline V gives CDR1 SQVTM, CDR2 ANQGSEA.

This chain joins TRBV5-4 and TRBJ2-7; possibly TRBD1 for D (5 bases). Trimming took off 2 bases at V and 1 base at J, with 10 bases between the two ends. This CDR3 region has 14 residues. Germline CDR1 reads SGHNT; CDR2 reads YYREEE (reference sequence). The CDR3 protein is CASSFGRGSYEQYF. In DNA form, the CDR3 reads TGTGCCAGCAGCTTTGGTAGGGGTTCCTACGAGCAGTACTTC.

The sample holds one count of this clone. V and J are TRBV29-1 and TRBJ1-3, with 8 bases lining up with TRBD1. V gave up 6 bases and J gave up 4 bases; unmatched junction bases: 5. In germline, CDR1 is SQVTM, CDR2 ANQGSEA. CDR3 length equals 13 residues. CDR3 in DNA: TGCAGCGTGACCGGGACAGGAGGAAACACCATATATTTT. Its translation is CSVTGTGGNTIYF.

This rearrangement joins TRBV4-3 to TRBJ1-1, with 8 bases matching TRBD1. Looked up from germline, CDR1 is LGHNA and CDR2 is YSLEER. Trimming at V came to 0 bases and at J to 1 base, leaving 10 bases not matched to a gene. CDR3 length: 18 residues. The chain's CDR3 is CASSQERVTGTGNTEAFF. As DNA, the CDR3 is TGCGCCAGCAGCCAAGAGAGAGTAACCGGGACAGGGAACACTGAAGCTTTCTTT.

The CDR3: CATSWLAGGRNEQFF. In DNA form, the CDR3 reads TGTGCCACCAGCTGGCTAGCGGGAGGGCGCAATGAGCAGTTCTTC. The chain is built from TRBV15 and TRBJ2-1; 12 nucleotides line up with TRBD2. This CDR3 is 15 amino acids long. Germline CDR1 LNHNV, CDR2 YYDKDF (reference sequence). V shed 5 bases and J 6 bases; nucleotides not matched to a gene: 5.

The rearrangement uses TRBV7-2 and TRBJ1-5; TRBD1 matches at 7 bases. CDR1 is SGHTA and CDR2 is FQGNSA in the germline V gene. CDR3 length equals 16 residues. V shed 4 bases, J shed 1 base, and the junction held 7 bases outside the gene matches. This CDR3 reads CASSSKTGSSNQPQHF. The DNA for the CDR3 is TGTGCCAGCAGCTCAAAGACAGGGTCCAGCAATCAGCCCCAGCATTTT. The full variable domain, completed using reference TRBV7-2 and TRBJ1-5, is GAGVSQSPSNKVTEKGKDVELRCDPISGHTALYWYRQSLGQGLEFLIYFQGNSAPDKSGLPSDRFSAERTGGSVSTLTIQRTQQEDSAVYLCASSSKTGSSNQPQHFGDGTRLSIL.

Remarks on this clone: Mismatch with germline at one junction end may stem from a read error. The chain uses TRBV2 and TRBJ1-2; 10 bases fit TRBD1. CDR1 is SNHLY, CDR2 FYNNEI, per germline. This CDR3 is built from 15 residues. DNA of the CDR3: TGTGCCAGCAATGAAAGGGACAGGGGATCTCTCGGCTACACCTTC. It is translated as CASNERDRGSLGYTF.

This clone was counted between two and nine times. This sequence joins TRBV30 and TRBJ2-1; 11 nucleotides agree with TRBD1. Germline trimming cut 2 bases from V and 3 bases from J; bases unmatched to any gene: 3. Germline V gives CDR1 GTSNPN, CDR2 SVGIG (reference sequence). CDR3 length: 15 residues. This CDR3 reads CAWSHGTGGYNEQFF. DNA of the CDR3: TGTGCCTGGAGTCACGGGACAGGGGGCTACAATGAGCAGTTCTTC.

The V and J genes are TRBV29-1 and TRBJ1-1, with TRBD1 identical over 9 bases. The CDR3 has 12 residues. Per germline, CDR1 SQVTM and CDR2 ANQGSEA. J was trimmed by 1 base and V by 6 bases; bases with no gene match: 0. DNA for the CDR3: TGCAGCGTGGACAGGGGGAACACTGAAGCTTTCTTT. Encoded protein: CSVDRGNTEAFF.

About this clone itself: The identical CDR3 is also encoded by other nucleotide sequences in the sample. The chain recombines TRBV12-3 or TRBV12-4 with TRBJ1-2; no clear D gene. This CDR3 comprises 12 residues. Trimming cost V 3 bases and J 4 bases, with 6 bases left between them. For the CDR3, the DNA is TGTGCCAGCAGTTTCGGAGGCTATGGCTACACCTTC. Amino acids: CASSFGGYGYTF.

The chain is built from TRBV18 and TRBJ2-1; 10 bases align to TRBD2. The CDR3 runs 17 residues. The trim removed 0 bases at V and 7 bases at J, leaving 9 bases unmatched. Per the germline V gene, CDR1 is KGHSH and CDR2 is LQKENI. The CDR3 DNA reads TGTGCCAGCTCACCACCTTTAAAGCTAGCGGGAGTAAATGAGCAGTTCTTC. Its translation is CASSPPLKLAGVNEQFF.